The 2 T cell receptor beta chains listed next were all sequenced from one sample in a study of T cell changes during pregnancy in multiple sclerosis. Generated by immunoSEQ multiplex PCR, the TCRdb table keeps only in-frame clones and is missing some. The repertoire holds approximately 70,000 clones, with under 95% as singletons. Sequencing was performed on peripheral blood, taken in the second trimester of pregnancy. These receptors were taken from a female donor in good health, enrolled as a control in a pregnancy study.

The chain carries TRBV4-1 and TRBJ2-1, with TRBD2 matching 9 bases. The CDR3 loop spans 15 amino acids. Trimming removed 4 bases from V and 4 bases from J; junction bases left unmatched: 5. Germline-derived CDR1 and CDR2 are MGHRA and YSYEKL. CDR3 sequence: CASSRLAGQYNEQFF. CDR3 DNA: TGCGCCAGCAGCCGGCTAGCGGGACAGTACAATGAGCAGTTCTTC.

This chain joins TRBV19 and TRBJ1-1, with 7 bases lining up with TRBD1. With 8 bases clipped from V and 5 bases from J, the junction kept 5 bases outside the gene matches. The CDR3 extends over 12 amino acids. The germline CDR1 and CDR2 sequences are LNHDA and SQIVND (reference sequence). As DNA, the CDR3 is TGTGCCAGTCAAACAGGGGTTACTGAAGCTTTCTTT. Translating it yields CASQTGVTEAFF.